These 24 T cell receptor beta chains originate from one sample sequenced in a study of T cell responses to AZD1222 COVID-19 vaccine. Data came from immunoSEQ multiplex PCR; TCRdb stores just in-frame clones and leaves some out. The sample records 150,000 to 170,000 clones, about nine tenths being singletons. Here the sequenced sample was peripheral blood, taken on day 0 of AZD1222 vaccination. The origin of the receptors is an adult in good health.

The chain employs TRBV3-1 (or the pseudogene TRBV3-2) and TRBJ1-3, with unresolved D. The CDR3 totals 16 residues. The V gene's germline CDR1 is LGHDT and CDR2 YNNKEL (reference sequence). The ends were cut back, 3 bases at V and 4 bases at J, with 16 bases in the middle. CDR3 sequence: CASSHERTGNGNTIYF. CDR3 nucleotides: TGTGCCAGCAGCCACGAAAGGACCGGGAACGGAAACACCATATATTTT.

This chain connects TRBV5-6 to TRBJ1-6; D gene ambiguous. Trimming cost V 3 bases and J 1 base, with 8 bases left between them. The CDR3 extends over 15 amino acids. Germline V gene lookup returns CDR1 SGHDT and CDR2 YYEEEE. The DNA of the CDR3 is TGTGCCAGCAGCTCCGCGGGGTCCTATAATTCACCCCTCCACTTT. Encoded protein: CASSSAGSYNSPLHF.

The J gene is TRBJ1-4, the V gene TRBV28; D not certain. The CDR3 covers 12 residues. V lost 3 bases, J lost 4 bases, and 3 bases lay in between. Germline loops: CDR1 MDHEN, CDR2 SYDVKM. For the CDR3, the DNA is TGTGCCAGCAGTTTCGGTAATGAAAAACTGTTTTTT. Translation gives CASSFGNEKLFF.

V is TRBV6-5 and J is TRBJ1-2, with unresolved D. The CDR3 has 11 residues. Trimming removed 6 bases from V and 7 bases from J, with 9 bases in between. The germline V gene has CDR1 MNHEY and CDR2 SVGAGI. The CDR3 is CASSLVVGYTF. The DNA of the CDR3 is TGTGCCAGCAGCCTAGTCGTTGGCTACACCTTC.

This chain uses TRBV20-1 with TRBJ1-1; D call uncertain. The CDR3 runs to 11 residues. The ends were cut back, 6 bases at V and 5 bases at J, with 10 bases in the middle. The V gene's germline CDR1 is DFQATT and CDR2 SNEGSKA (reference sequence). CDR3 protein: CSAWGLTEAFF. DNA for the CDR3: TGCAGTGCCTGGGGTTTAACTGAAGCTTTCTTT.

The rearrangement joins TRBV27 to TRBJ1-1; no clear D gene. V lost 6 bases to trimming and J lost 3 bases, with 14 bases between them. The germline gives CDR1 MNHEY, CDR2 SMNVEV (reference sequence). The CDR3 runs 14 residues. The CDR3 region has the DNA TGTGCCAGCAGGCCGGATCGAACCTACACTGAAGCTTTCTTT. It codes for CASRPDRTYTEAFF.

The chain combines TRBV7-2 with TRBJ1-1, with D maybe TRBD1 (6 bases). There are 15 residues in the CDR3. Germline V gene lookup returns CDR1 SGHTA and CDR2 FQGNSA. V shed 1 base and J shed 0 bases, with 9 bases lying between them. For the CDR3, the DNA is TGTGCCAGCAGCTTAGTCCAGGGGATGAACACTGAAGCTTTCTTT. It translates to CASSLVQGMNTEAFF.

The chain has TRBV7-2 and TRBJ2-2; the match to TRBD2 covers 7 bases. V shed 2 bases and J 4 bases; nucleotides not matched to a gene: 4. The length of the CDR3 is 15 residues. The germline gives CDR1 SGHTA, CDR2 FQGNSA. CDR3 protein: CASSLSGGITGELFF. DNA for the CDR3: TGTGCCAGCAGCTTATCGGGGGGAATCACCGGGGAGCTGTTTTTT.

This chain uses TRBV13 with TRBJ2-2, with D possibly matching TRBD2 (5 bases). The germline gives CDR1 PRHDT, CDR2 FYEKMQ (reference sequence). V was clipped by 2 bases and J by 7 bases, with 8 bases between them. This CDR3 has 13 amino acids. CDR3 region: CASSLREHGELFF. Here the CDR3 DNA reads TGTGCCAGCAGCTTAAGGGAGCACGGGGAGCTGTTTTTT.

This chain joins TRBV13 and TRBJ2-3, with 9 bases fitting TRBD1. Germline loops: CDR1 PRHDT, CDR2 FYEKMQ (reference sequence). Losses at the gene ends were 5 bases for V and 5 bases for J; bases not matched to a gene: 8. The CDR3 runs to 15 residues. The CDR3 reads CASSTWTGARDTQYF. The CDR3 DNA follows: TGTGCCAGCAGCACATGGACAGGGGCTAGAGATACGCAGTATTTT.

V gene TRBV6-6 combines with J gene TRBJ2-3, with 9 bases aligning to TRBD1. This CDR3 is 15 amino acids long. Per germline, CDR1 MNHNY and CDR2 SVGAGI (reference sequence). Trimming cost V 5 bases and J 5 bases; bases outside gene matches: 8. The CDR3 DNA reads as TGTGCCAGCAGTGGGACAGGGCTGGGTGTAGATACGCAGTATTTT. Translation: CASSGTGLGVDTQYF.

The gene calls are TRBV28 and TRBJ2-7; D is unclear. This CDR3 has 13 amino acids. Germline values: CDR1 MDHEN, CDR2 SYDVKM. The V gene lost 2 bases and the J gene lost 2 bases, with 7 bases spanning the gap. CDR3 nucleotides: TGTGCCAGCAGTTTAGCGGCAACCTACGAGCAGTACTTC. The encoded protein is CASSLAATYEQYF.

This chain links TRBV27 with TRBJ2-7; TRBD1 matches at 10 bases. J was trimmed by 2 bases and V by 9 bases; bases with no gene match: 10. The germline gives CDR1 MNHEY, CDR2 SMNVEV (reference sequence). This CDR3 contains 15 residues. DNA for the CDR3: TGTGCCAGTCGGAGTTTCGGGACAGGGGCCTACGAGCAGTACTTC. Translated, it gives CASRSFGTGAYEQYF.

This clone appeared once. Other nucleotide sequences in the sample specify the same CDR3. This chain connects TRBV10-3 to TRBJ1-5; TRBD1 is a possible D gene (6 bases). The germline V gene encodes CDR1 ENHRY and CDR2 SYGVKD. There are 14 residues in the CDR3. V gave up 5 bases and J gave up 3 bases, with 11 bases separating them. The CDR3 nucleotides read TGTGCCATCAGTCCAGGGGCATCCAATCAGCCCCAGCATTTT. Encoded protein: CAISPGASNQPQHF.

J is TRBJ2-5 and V is TRBV29-1, with 9 nucleotides matching TRBD1. The CDR3 sequence is 13 residues long. Germline CDR1 is SQVTM and CDR2 is ANQGSEA. The J segment lost 6 bases and the V segment lost 4 bases, leaving 6 bases of the junction unmatched. The CDR3 sequence: CSVGGTGTQTQYF. DNA of the CDR3: TGCAGCGTTGGGGGGACAGGGACACAGACCCAGTACTTC.

This chain joins TRBV27 and TRBJ2-7; 9 bases align to TRBD2. Germline lookup yields CDR1 MNHEY and CDR2 SMNVEV (reference sequence). The CDR3 loop spans 12 amino acids. J was trimmed by 3 bases and V by 11 bases; bases with no gene match: 5. The CDR3 DNA reads as TGTGCCGCGGGAGGGGATTTCTACGAGCAGTACTTC. Translating it yields CAAGGDFYEQYF.

This chain links TRBV6-1 with TRBJ2-1; perhaps TRBD2 as D (6 bases). Per germline, CDR1 MNHNS and CDR2 SASEGT. Between the trimmed V and J ends, which lost 1 base and 10 bases, there was a span of 14 bases. This CDR3 has 14 residues. The CDR3 here is CASSEGLGPSEQFF. CDR3 DNA sequence: TGTGCCAGCAGTGAAGGACTAGGCCCCAGCGAGCAGTTCTTC.

The chain links TRBV19 to TRBJ1-6; D unclear. The CDR3 length is 14 residues. The V end lost 1 base, the J end lost 5 bases, and 6 bases lay between the germline ends. Looked up from germline, CDR1 is LNHDA and CDR2 is SQIVND (reference sequence). Written as DNA, the CDR3 is TGTGCCAGTAGTATAGGCCAGAATAATTCACCCCTCCACTTT. This translates into CASSIGQNNSPLHF.

The gene calls are TRBV19 and TRBJ1-5, with a weak D call TRBD1 (5 bases). Germline-derived CDR1 and CDR2 are LNHDA and SQIVND (reference sequence). The CDR3 runs 16 residues. V shed 2 bases and J shed 7 bases, with 18 bases lying between them. CDR3 sequence (DNA): TGTGCCAGTAGTATATTAGCAGAAGGGGTAGAACAGCCCCAGCATTTT. It specifies CASSILAEGVEQPQHF.

The chain links TRBV10-3 to TRBJ2-3, with 8 nucleotides matching TRBD1. V lost 3 bases to trimming and J lost 5 bases; unmatched junction nucleotides: 7. The V gene's germline CDR1 is ENHRY and CDR2 SYGVKD. The CDR3 contains 15 residues. CDR3 coding DNA: TGTGCCATCAGTGAAGGAGGGACAGGCCGAGATACGCAGTATTTT. Translation: CAISEGGTGRDTQYF.

The CDR3 protein is CASSIDGSNQPQHF. The CDR3 DNA is TGTGCCAGTAGTATAGACGGGAGCAATCAGCCCCAGCATTTT. The chain couples TRBV19 to TRBJ1-5; D call uncertain. V lost 0 bases and J lost 1, with 4 bases in between. In germline, CDR1 is LNHDA, CDR2 SQIVND (reference sequence). This CDR3 is 14 amino acids long. Looking up the rest from reference TRBV19 and TRBJ1-5 gives the full variable domain: DGGITQSPKYLFRKEGQNVTLSCEQNLNHDAMYWYRQDPGQGLRLIYYSQIVNDFQKGDIAEGYSVSREKKESFPLTVTSAQKNPTAFYLCASSIDGSNQPQHFGDGTRLSIL.

This sequence joins TRBV29-1 and TRBJ2-7; the D is unclear. This CDR3 has 13 residues. Germline V gene data show CDR1 as SQVTM and CDR2 as ANQGSEA. The germline V and J ends were trimmed by 1 base and 3 bases, with 10 bases remaining between them. Here the CDR3 reads CSVEGGNRYEQYF. The CDR3 DNA sequence: TGCAGCGTTGAAGGGGGAAACCGCTACGAGCAGTACTTC.

This clone was observed a few times. The chain couples TRBV19 to TRBJ1-3; D gene ambiguous. This CDR3 has 13 amino acids. Germline lookup yields CDR1 LNHDA and CDR2 SQIVND (reference sequence). Trimming shortened V by 5 bases and J by 2 bases, and 7 bases separated the two germline ends. CDR3 region: CASSVQTGNTIYF. CDR3 in DNA: TGTGCCAGTAGTGTGCAGACTGGAAACACCATATATTTT.

V gene TRBV5-4 combines with J gene TRBJ1-6; D might be TRBD1 (5 bases). CDR1 and CDR2 from the germline V gene are SGHNT and YYREEE (reference sequence). This CDR3 region has 15 residues. The V end lost 4 bases, the J end lost 6 bases, and 14 bases lay between the germline ends. CDR3 bases: TGTGCCAGCAGCCTAGGCCAGGGCCGTAATTCACCCCTCCACTTT. This translates into CASSLGQGRNSPLHF.